The T cell receptor (beta chain) described here comes from a study of neoadjuvant nivolumab and ipilimumab in lung cancer. General study points: A small number of samples were TCR sequenced.

Trimming removed 3 bases from V and 2 bases from J, with 11 bases in between. Germline V gives CDR1 SSHAT, CDR2 FNYEAQ (reference sequence). The length of the CDR3 is 14 residues. This clone came up once. Its antigen remains unknown. Assay used: immunoSEQ multiplex PCR; TCRdb lists only in-frame clones, some missing. This sample has 30,000 to 45,000 clones; about 88% occur once, and the top ten carry approximately 3.5%. V and J are TRBV7-7 and TRBJ2-7, with unresolved D. The sequence was obtained from an adult with non-small cell lung cancer. The sequenced sample was peripheral blood, obtained before neoadjuvant nivolumab, alone or with ipilimumab. This CDR3 is CASSFAVGAYEQYF. CDR3 bases: TGTGCCAGCAGCTTCGCCGTCGGCGCCTACGAGCAGTACTTC.